The subject of this entry is one T cell receptor beta chain. This specimen comes from a study of blood T cells in healthy people across ages. PCR was performed a second time for about 7 to 11 cycles using a sample-barcoded 5' primer and a J-beta primer mix. A single record per CDR3 protein comes from TCRdb applying MiXCR to the 5' RACE reads. Found here are about 630,000 distinct CDR3 sequences, under 25% of them singletons; the top ten hold 3% to 4.5%. Germline CDR1 and CDR2: DFQATT and SNEGSKA (reference sequence). The junction had 13 bases not matched to a gene; V was cut back by 3 bases and J by 5 bases. The CDR3 consists of 17 residues.

The sequencing sample was made of blood. The sequence came from a man aged 70-80 years in good health. The V gene is TRBV20-1, the J gene TRBJ2-2, with 9 bases matching TRBD2. The CDR3 DNA follows: TGCAGTGCTAGCGTAGCGGGAGAACAAAGGCGGACCGGGGAGCTGTTTTTT. Its translation: CSASVAGEQRRTGELFF.